These 13 T cell receptor beta chains originate from one sample sequenced in a study of T cells in Graves' hyperthyroidism and ophthalmopathy. Authors of the study amplified TCR beta CDR3 regions from RNA transcripts. First-round RT-PCR of the TCR CDR3 relied on the HTBI primer set. Using its own MiXCR run on the multiplex PCR reads, TCRdb lists one record per CDR3 protein. In the table there are approximately 600,000 distinct CDR3 sequences, roughly 15% of which are singletons. The sequenced sample was blood. These receptors originate from a woman aged 40 to 50 with Graves' ophthalmopathy.

This clonotype was counted only a few times. The genes are TRBV4-1 and TRBJ2-5, with TRBD2 as a possible D gene (5 bases). The CDR3 spans 17 residues. V was trimmed by 4 bases and J by 2 bases, leaving 20 bases between them. The V gene's germline CDR1 is MGHRA and CDR2 YSYEKL. The CDR3 coding sequence is TGCGCCAGCAGCCTAAGAGTACGGAGGATCACTCAAGAGACCCAGTACTTC. Amino acids: CASSLRVRRITQETQYF.

This clonotype has at least ten counts. CDR3 residues: CASSLGQGFGTEAFF. The DNA of the CDR3 is TGTGCCAGCAGCTTGGGACAGGGCTTCGGGACTGAAGCTTTCTTT. V and J are TRBV7-8 and TRBJ1-1; 9 nucleotides agree with TRBD1. The germline V gene has CDR1 SGHVS and CDR2 FQNEAQ. J gave up 5 bases and V 3 bases, and 7 bases lay outside the gene matches. The CDR3 is 15 amino acids.

The sample holds many counts of this clonotype. This chain joins TRBV6-2 or TRBV6-3 and TRBJ2-7; D unclear. Trimming stripped 8 bases from V and 1 base from J, with 6 bases between. Germline CDR1 MNHEY, CDR2 SVGEGT. This CDR3 has 11 residues. The DNA for the CDR3 is TGTGCCAGCGCGGATTCCTACGAGCAGTACTTC. Protein sequence: CASADSYEQYF.

Ten or more counts support this clonotype. This sequence joins TRBV6-1 and TRBJ1-6, with 7 bases lining up with TRBD1. V gave up 7 bases and J gave up 7 bases; unmatched junction bases: 10. This CDR3 contains 15 residues. CDR1 is MNHNS and CDR2 is SASEGT in the germline V gene. CDR3 protein: CASNLRGLGNSPLHF. The CDR3 DNA reads TGTGCCAGCAACCTAAGGGGGCTTGGGAATTCACCCCTCCACTTT.

There are many counts of this clonotype. The chain recombines TRBV4-1 with TRBJ2-5; 12 nucleotides line up with TRBD2. J lost 5 bases, V lost 1 base, and 8 bases had no gene match. Germline V gives CDR1 MGHRA, CDR2 YSYEKL. The CDR3 totals 17 residues. The CDR3 loop reads CASSQVSSGRARETQYF. The DNA for the CDR3 is TGCGCCAGCAGCCAAGTTTCTAGCGGGAGGGCCAGGGAGACCCAGTACTTC.

In this sample, this clonotype turned up many times. The V gene is TRBV27, the J gene TRBJ1-3, with 7 nucleotides matching TRBD1. CDR1 and CDR2 (germline): MNHEY, SMNVEV (reference sequence). The trim removed 6 bases at V and 0 bases at J, leaving 8 bases unmatched. The CDR3 consists of 16 residues. For the CDR3, the DNA is TGTGCCAGCAGAGAAGAGGGACAGAGCTCTGGAAACACCATATATTTT. This encodes CASREEGQSSGNTIYF.

In this sample, this clonotype turned up many times. The chain carries TRBV7-9 and TRBJ2-2; 10 bases are shared with TRBD2. V lost 5 bases, J lost 16 bases, and 16 bases stayed unmatched. The CDR3 has 15 residues. Germline V gene data show CDR1 as SEHNR and CDR2 as FQNEAQ (reference sequence). The CDR3 nucleotides are TGTGCCAGCAGCCCCAGCCGGTTGCTAGCGGGAGCTACGTTTTTT. Protein sequence: CASSPSRLLAGATFF.

The CDR3 reads CSAVTGFGRRETGNEQFF. DNA of the CDR3: TGCAGTGCTGTGACAGGGTTCGGACGGCGGGAGACGGGCAATGAGCAGTTCTTC. The chain recombines TRBV20-1 with TRBJ2-1; D may correspond to TRBD1 or TRBD2 (7 bases each). Germline V gene lookup returns CDR1 DFQATT and CDR2 SNEGSKA (reference sequence). With 5 bases removed from V and 6 bases from J, the gap between germline ends came to 29 bases. There are 18 residues in the CDR3.

This clonotype was found many times. This sequence joins TRBV6-5 and TRBJ2-5, with TRBD2 identical over 7 bases. The junction had 7 bases not matched to a gene; V was cut back by 2 bases and J by 4 bases. The CDR3 has 15 residues. Germline loops: CDR1 MNHEY, CDR2 SVGAGI. CDR3 DNA sequence: TGTGCCAGCAGTTACCGCCGGCGGGAGCGAGAGACCCAGTACTTC. Protein sequence: CASSYRRRERETQYF.

The chain joins TRBV5-1 to TRBJ1-5; D is undetermined. The V end lost 1 base, the J end lost 7 bases, and 9 bases lay between the germline ends. The germline gives CDR1 SGHRS, CDR2 YFSETQ. The CDR3 sequence is 13 residues long. CDR3 amino acids: CASSLLGEQPQHF. CDR3 nucleotide sequence: TGCGCCAGCAGCTTGCTGGGAGAACAGCCCCAGCATTTT.

This clonotype was observed at least ten times. V gene TRBV12-3 or TRBV12-4 combines with J gene TRBJ1-1; no clear D gene. The CDR3 length is 16 residues. Trimming left V 3 bases short and J 0 bases short, with 14 bases between. For the CDR3, the DNA is TGTGCCAGCAGTTTCGTCCGGACGGTCATGAACACTGAAGCTTTCTTT. Encoded protein: CASSFVRTVMNTEAFF.

This clonotype appeared many times. The V gene is TRBV7-2, the J gene TRBJ1-2; D gene unclear. Germline CDR1 SGHTA, CDR2 FQGNSA. V shed 5 bases and J shed 0 bases, with 13 bases lying between them. CDR3 length equals 15 residues. The CDR3 region is CASSPPPRTNYGYTF. CDR3 nucleotide sequence: TGTGCCAGCAGCCCACCCCCCCGGACTAACTATGGCTACACCTTC.

This clonotype was picked up many times. The chain couples TRBV11-2 to TRBJ2-3; 10 nucleotides line up with TRBD2. The V gene end was trimmed by 0 bases and the J gene end by 5 bases; junction bases not matched to a gene: 5. The V gene's germline CDR1 is SGHAT and CDR2 FQNNGV. This CDR3 spans 16 amino acids. The CDR3 protein is CASSLDLAGEQDTQYF. DNA for the CDR3: TGTGCCAGCAGCTTAGATCTAGCGGGAGAGCAAGATACGCAGTATTTT.